The sequence of this T cell receptor (beta chain) was determined in a study of OX40 agonist ivuxolimab in advanced cancers. General study results and limits: Clones of CD4+ and CD8+ blood T cells grew by week 6 at doses of 0.1 to 3.0 mg/kg.

About this clone itself: The antigen is unknown.

The method was immunoSEQ multiplex PCR; TCRdb's version includes in-frame clones alone and lacks a portion of them. Of around 90,000 clones detected, 90% to 95% appear once; the ten largest clones hold 0.95% to 1.2%. The CDR3 covers 14 residues. V was cut by 2 bases and J by 7 bases, with 11 bases left in between. Germline-derived CDR1 and CDR2 are KGHSH and LQKENI. The chain links TRBV18 to TRBJ2-2; possible D gene TRBD1, 6 bases. The specimen comprised CD4+ or CD8+ T cells sorted from blood, sampled in a trial of the OX40 agonist ivuxolimab. The source of this sequence is an adult with an advanced solid tumor such as melanoma, head and neck, liver or kidney cancer. The CDR3 coding sequence is TGTGCCAGCTCACCAGGCAGGGGTGACGGGGAGCTGTTTTTT. This codes for CASSPGRGDGELFF.